Below are 18 T cell receptor beta chains sequenced from a single sample in a study of shared clonotypes between healthy human individuals. The table came from immunoSEQ multiplex PCR; TCRdb's copy has only in-frame clones and leaves some out. The sample has about 2 million clones, just under 95% seen once. CD45RO-negative CD8 cells positively selected for CCR7 made up the naive population, which excluded terminally differentiated effector memory CD45RA+ cells. The sample comprised naive CD8+ T cells sorted from blood. The receptors derive from a man between 18 and 35 years old in good health.

The genes are TRBV30 and TRBJ2-4; 8 bases line up with TRBD2. The CDR3 runs to 14 residues. With 0 bases clipped from V and 5 bases from J, the junction kept 3 bases outside the gene matches. The germline CDR1 and CDR2 sequences are GTSNPN and SVGIG (reference sequence). Here the CDR3 reads CAWSVHSGENIQYF. The CDR3 DNA sequence: TGTGCCTGGAGTGTACATAGCGGGGAAAACATTCAGTACTTC. Based on the CDR3 plus reference TRBV30 and TRBJ2-4, the full variable domain is SQTIHQWPATLVQPVGSPLSLECTVEGTSNPNLYWYRQAAGRGLQLLFYSVGIGQISSEVPQNLSASRPQDRQFILSSKKLLLSDSGFYLCAWSVHSGENIQYFGAGTRLSVL.

V and J are TRBV29-1 and TRBJ1-2; TRBD1 is a possible D gene (5 bases). This CDR3 is built from 12 residues. The germline V gene has CDR1 SQVTM and CDR2 ANQGSEA. Trimming left V 3 bases short and J 4 bases short, with 9 bases between. The CDR3 coding sequence is TGCAGCGTTGATCGACAGCCCTATGGCTACACCTTC. Its translation is CSVDRQPYGYTF.

The chain links TRBV4-1 to TRBJ2-7; TRBD2 matches 8 bases. The CDR3 spans 15 residues. The junction had 5 bases not matched to a gene; V was cut back by 4 bases and J by 0 bases. Germline assignment: CDR1 MGHRA and CDR2 YSYEKL. CDR3 region: CASSPRLAGSYEQYF. The CDR3 DNA reads as TGCGCCAGCAGCCCGCGGCTAGCGGGCTCCTACGAGCAGTACTTC.

The chain uses TRBV7-8 and TRBJ1-2; no clear D. V was shortened by 4 bases and J by 1 base, with 19 bases between the two germline ends. Per the germline V gene, CDR1 is SGHVS and CDR2 is FQNEAQ. The CDR3 has 17 residues. The CDR3 is CASSSYPRGEINYGYTF. DNA for the CDR3: TGTGCCAGCAGCTCATACCCACGGGGAGAAATTAACTATGGCTACACCTTC.

The rearrangement joins TRBV9 to TRBJ1-1, with D perhaps TRBD1 (5 bases). V lost 4 bases to trimming and J lost 7 bases, with 17 bases between them. CDR1 and CDR2 from the germline V gene are SGDLS and YYNGEE. The CDR3 is 14 amino acids. The CDR3 sequence is CASSPPHRPREAFF. The CDR3 DNA reads as TGTGCCAGCAGCCCCCCACACAGGCCTCGTGAAGCTTTCTTT.

The rearrangement links TRBV2 to TRBJ1-2; the D is unclear. The germline V gene encodes CDR1 SNHLY and CDR2 FYNNEI. The CDR3 runs to 13 residues. Trimming removed 2 bases from V and 3 bases from J, with 7 bases in between. CDR3 sequence: CASSELTDYGYTF. The CDR3 DNA follows: TGTGCCAGCAGTGAACTAACGGACTATGGCTACACCTTC. The full variable domain, with the rest looked up from reference TRBV2 and TRBJ1-2, is EPEVTQTPSHQVTQMGQEVILRCVPISNHLYFYWYRQILGQKVEFLVSFYNNEISEKSEIFDDQFSVERPDGSNFTLKIRSTKLEDSAMYFCASSELTDYGYTFGSGTRLTVV.

The rearrangement links TRBV30 to TRBJ2-5; D is unclear. The ends were cut back, 2 bases at V and 2 bases at J, with 12 bases in the middle. Looked up from germline, CDR1 is GTSNPN and CDR2 is SVGIG (reference sequence). The CDR3 covers 14 residues. As DNA, the CDR3 is TGTGCCTGGAGTTCCGTTGGGGAACAAGAGACCCAGTACTTC. Its protein product is CAWSSVGEQETQYF.

About this clone: This same CDR3 is encoded by further DNA sequences in the sample. This chain uses TRBV7-9 with TRBJ1-6; D gene uncertain. V was clipped by 6 bases and J by 8 bases, with 8 bases between them. Germline loops: CDR1 SEHNR, CDR2 FQNEAQ (reference sequence). The CDR3 has 12 residues. The CDR3 spells CASRGSYSPLHF. The CDR3 nucleotides are TGTGCCAGCAGGGGCAGTTATTCACCCCTCCACTTT.

A single count supports this clone. The genes are TRBV7-9 and TRBJ2-7; 9 nucleotides align to TRBD2. This CDR3 has 16 amino acids. The trim removed 3 bases at V and 0 bases at J, leaving 6 bases unmatched. The V gene's germline CDR1 is SEHNR and CDR2 FQNEAQ (reference sequence). The CDR3 protein is CASSFFLAGNSYEQYF. The CDR3 DNA follows: TGTGCCAGCAGCTTCTTCCTAGCGGGAAACTCCTACGAGCAGTACTTC.

The rearrangement joins TRBV9 to TRBJ2-4; TRBD2 matches at 8 bases. Germline loops: CDR1 SGDLS, CDR2 YYNGEE. V gave up 7 bases and J gave up 3 bases; unmatched junction bases: 18. CDR3 size: 18 residues. The CDR3 is CASREGRGSQRGKNIQYF. For the CDR3, the DNA is TGTGCCAGCCGGGAGGGCAGGGGCTCGCAACGGGGCAAAAACATTCAGTACTTC.

This rearrangement joins TRBV27 to TRBJ2-3; D may be TRBD1 (6 bases). There are 14 residues in the CDR3. V lost 7 bases and J 4 bases, leaving 15 bases between the germline ends. Germline V gene lookup returns CDR1 MNHEY and CDR2 SMNVEV (reference sequence). CDR3 nucleotides: TGTGCCAGCACCGCCCAGGGGTCCCCAGATACGCAGTATTTT. Amino acid sequence: CASTAQGSPDTQYF.

This sequence joins TRBV19 and TRBJ2-7, with 9 bases fitting TRBD2. This CDR3 comprises 12 residues. CDR1 and CDR2 from the germline V gene are LNHDA and SQIVND (reference sequence). Trimming at V came to 6 bases and at J to 5 bases, leaving 2 bases not matched to a gene. This CDR3 reads CASRGLANEQYF. The DNA of the CDR3 is TGTGCCAGTAGAGGACTAGCGAACGAGCAGTACTTC.

This chain joins TRBV11-2 and TRBJ1-1; possible D gene TRBD1, 5 bases. This CDR3 is built from 13 residues. Trimming pared 8 bases from V and 1 base from J, leaving 11 bases between. Germline V lookup: CDR1 SGHAT, CDR2 FQNNGV. The CDR3, as DNA: TGTGCCAGCCCGGGACCGTCGAACACTGAAGCTTTCTTT. Its protein product is CASPGPSNTEAFF. The entire variable domain, with the rest obtained from reference TRBV11-2 and TRBJ1-1, is as follows: EAGVAQSPRYKIIEKRQSVAFWCNPISGHATLYWYQQILGQGPKLLIQFQNNGVVDDSQLPKDRFSAERLKGVDSTLKIQPAKLEDSAVYLCASPGPSNTEAFFGQGTRLTVV.

As DNA, the CDR3 is TGTGCCAGCAGCGAAGGAGGGACAGGGGGAGACAATGAGCAGTTCTTC. It specifies CASSEGGTGGDNEQFF. The chain couples TRBV13 to TRBJ2-1, with TRBD1 matching over 11 bases. This CDR3 has 16 amino acids. Germline loops: CDR1 PRHDT, CDR2 FYEKMQ (reference sequence). The V gene end was trimmed by 5 bases and the J gene end by 5 bases; junction bases not matched to a gene: 8.

As for this clone: The identical CDR3 is also encoded by other nucleotide sequences in the sample. The chain recombines TRBV9 with TRBJ2-1; 11 nucleotides agree with TRBD2. With 4 bases clipped from V and 7 bases from J, the junction kept 7 bases outside the gene matches. Germline values: CDR1 SGDLS, CDR2 YYNGEE. The CDR3 runs to 15 residues. The CDR3 reads CASSFSGRAENEQFF. The CDR3 DNA reads TGTGCCAGCAGCTTTAGCGGGAGGGCCGAAAATGAGCAGTTCTTC.

The chain carries TRBV27 and TRBJ1-2; 8 bases fit TRBD1. The germline V gene has CDR1 MNHEY and CDR2 SMNVEV (reference sequence). Trimming removed 5 bases from V and 4 bases from J; junction bases left unmatched: 18. This CDR3 spans 18 amino acids. The CDR3 sequence: CASSPLNPAGGGFYGYTF. CDR3 in DNA: TGTGCCAGCAGTCCTCTTAACCCGGCAGGGGGCGGCTTCTATGGCTACACCTTC.

This clone was recorded a few times. Other DNA sequences from this sample encode an identical CDR3 as well. The gene calls are TRBV11-2 and TRBJ1-6, with D hard to call. Trimming cost V 3 bases and J 5 bases, with 2 bases left between them. The germline V gene has CDR1 SGHAT and CDR2 FQNNGV. The CDR3 consists of 12 residues. This CDR3 is CASSLDNSPLHF. DNA for the CDR3: TGTGCCAGCAGCTTGGATAATTCACCCCTCCACTTT. Variable domain in full (rest from reference TRBV11-2 and TRBJ1-6): EAGVAQSPRYKIIEKRQSVAFWCNPISGHATLYWYQQILGQGPKLLIQFQNNGVVDDSQLPKDRFSAERLKGVDSTLKIQPAKLEDSAVYLCASSLDNSPLHFGNGTRLTVT.

This clone came up once. Different DNA sequences within this sample yield the same CDR3. CDR3 coding DNA: TGTGCCAGCAGTGAAATGGGCTACGAGCAGTACTTC. Encoded protein: CASSEMGYEQYF. The rearrangement joins TRBV2 to TRBJ2-7, with D hard to call. Trimming pared 2 bases from V and 3 bases from J, leaving 5 bases between. Per germline, CDR1 SNHLY and CDR2 FYNNEI. The CDR3 covers 12 residues.